A single TCR beta chain is shown here with its context. Antigen specificity is unknown. The CDR3 is made up of 13 amino acids. V dropped 0 bases and J dropped 8 bases, with 9 bases sitting between them. Per germline, CDR1 SGHDT and CDR2 YYEEEE. This entry belongs to a study of T cell repertoires in cytomegalovirus infection. TCRdb recomputed calls from the reads with MiXCR, one row per CDR3 protein. The data show approximately 100,000 distinct CDR3 sequences, roughly 41% seen once. The chain has TRBV5-6 and TRBJ2-1; D is uncertain. The TCR sequence derives from a human donor in good health (CMV status not recorded). Some clones in this sample may be carry-over from other donors' samples. Source: CD8+ T cells from cultured PBMCs, taken from culture after CMV antigen stimulation. The CDR3 is CASSLAGRHEQFF. CDR3 nucleotides: TGTGCCAGCAGCTTGGCAGGCCGACATGAGCAGTTCTTC.